This TCR beta chain emerged from a study of cytomegalovirus exposure and HLA in healthy donors. The primer mix had 60 Vbeta and 13 Jbeta primers. The method was immunoSEQ multiplex PCR; TCRdb's version includes in-frame clones alone and lacks a portion of them. The sample has 90,000 to 95,000 clones; over 75% are singletons. CDR3 length equals 15 residues. The ends lost 0 bases at V and 4 bases at J; junction bases unmatched: 5. Per the germline V gene, CDR1 is SGHRS and CDR2 is YFSETQ. Sequencing was performed on PBMCs. This clonotype was obtained from a man between 18 and 29 years old in good health and CMV-seronegative. The chain employs TRBV5-1 and TRBJ1-2; 8 bases agree with TRBD1. CDR3 sequence reads: CASSLEAQGAYGYTF. The CDR3 DNA sequence: TGCGCCAGCAGCTTGGAGGCCCAGGGGGCCTATGGCTACACCTTC. The variable domain in full, with the rest retrieved from reference TRBV5-1 and TRBJ1-2, is KAGVTQTPRYLIKTRGQQVTLSCSPISGHRSVSWYQQTPGQGLQFLFEYFSETQRNKGNFPGRFSGRQFSNSRSEMNVSTLELGDSALYLCASSLEAQGAYGYTFGSGTRLTVV.